This note documents a single TCR beta chain sequence. These data come from a study of cytomegalovirus exposure and HLA in healthy donors. This CDR3 comprises 14 residues. The V segment lost 2 bases and the J segment 2 bases; nucleotides outside the gene matches: 3. Germline assignment: CDR1 SQVTM and CDR2 ANQGSEA. The PCR had 60 Vbeta and 13 Jbeta primers. Sequencing used immunoSEQ multiplex PCR; TCRdb keeps in-frame clones, though not all of them. The sample consists of under 45,000 clones, around 64% of them appearing once. The material sequenced was PBMCs. This clonotype was sampled from a human donor in good health. This chain uses TRBV29-1 with TRBJ2-1; 7 bases fit TRBD1. In nucleotides, the CDR3 is TGCAGCGTTGAAATGGGACAGCCCTACAATGAGCAGTTCTTC. This sequence encodes CSVEMGQPYNEQFF.